Listed below are T cell receptor beta chains from one sample, sequenced in a study of blood T cells in healthy people across ages. TCRdb ran MiXCR on the 5' RACE reads and lists one entry per CDR3 protein. The sample lists about 1.8 million distinct CDR3 sequences, approximately 50% occurring once. Sequenced sample: blood. These receptors all come from a woman aged 40 to 50 in good health. Both conserved end residues are part of each CDR3. The D gene is left open where the match is weak. Clone size is not always given. Where it is, it says once, few, many or a class for expanded clones.

DNA,CDR3,D,J,size,V,length
TGTGCCAGTAGTCCCGATCGGGCGGGTGAGCAGTTCTTC,CASSPDRAGEQFF,-,TRBJ2-1,-,TRBV19,13
TGCAGTGCTTCTAGCGGGGGGGCCACCGGGGAGCTGTTTTTT,CSASSGGATGELFF,TRBD2,TRBJ2-2,-,TRBV20-1,14
TGTGCCAGCAGTTTAGGCAGGGAAAGGGACAATGAGCAGTTCTTC,CASSLGRERDNEQFF,-,TRBJ2-1,-,TRBV12-3/TRBV12-4,15
TGTGCCAGCAGTTATGGCGGACAGGGTCTCAATGAGCAGTTCTTC,CASSYGGQGLNEQFF,TRBD1,TRBJ2-1,-,TRBV6-2/TRBV6-3,15
TGCAGTGCTAGTCAGGGGACAGGGTGGGACGAGCAGTACTTC,CSASQGTGWDEQYF,TRBD1,TRBJ2-7,few,TRBV20-1,14
TGTGCCAGCAGCACCGGGACTAGCGGGGGGGTATACAATGAGCAGTTCTTC,CASSTGTSGGVYNEQFF,TRBD2,TRBJ2-1,-,TRBV7-8,17
TGTGCCAGCAGTTACCGACTAGCGGGCGCAGATACGCAGTATTTT,CASSYRLAGADTQYF,TRBD2,TRBJ2-3,-,TRBV6-2/TRBV6-3,15
TGTGCCAGCAGTTTCGCCCCGGGGTTGAACACTGAAGCTTTCTTT,CASSFAPGLNTEAFF,-,TRBJ1-1,once,TRBV28,15
TGTGCCAGCAGTACCTACTTCGGGACAGGAACCTACAATGAGCAGTTCTTC,CASSTYFGTGTYNEQFF,TRBD1,TRBJ2-1,few,TRBV6-2/TRBV6-3,17
TGTGCCAGCAGCGCAAGGGAAGATACGCAGTATTTT,CASSAREDTQYF,-,TRBJ2-3,-,TRBV9,12
TGTGCCAGCAGCCAAGATTTAGGCTTGGGACAGCCTCCTCGGGGCTACACCTTC,CASSQDLGLGQPPRGYTF,TRBD1,TRBJ1-2,many,TRBV4-2,18
TGTGCCGGCAGCTCCGACACTACTTACAATGAGCAGTTCTTC,CAGSSDTTYNEQFF,-,TRBJ2-1,-,TRBV7-9,14
TGTGCCAGCAGTTTAACCGAGGGTGGGGTCAAAAACATTCAGTACTTC,CASSLTEGGVKNIQYF,-,TRBJ2-4,-,TRBV12-3/TRBV12-4,16
TGTGCCAGCAGCCAAAGACAGGGGGCGTTACTTAAGGACTATGGCTACACCTTC,CASSQRQGALLKDYGYTF,TRBD1,TRBJ1-2,-,TRBV6-1,18
TGTGCCAGCAGCACAGGCGGGACAGGTGTCGTGTACAATGAGCAGTTCTTC,CASSTGGTGVVYNEQFF,TRBD1,TRBJ2-1,few,TRBV7-2,17
TGTGCCAGCAGTGAGGATTCCCCTAGGATGGGAGAGACCCAGTACTTC,CASSEDSPRMGETQYF,-,TRBJ2-5,few,TRBV2,16
TGTGCCAGCGGACTGATCCGGGATGAGCAGTTCTTC,CASGLIRDEQFF,-,TRBJ2-1,-,TRBV19,12
TGTGCCAGCAGCCAAGCAAGCGGGGGGACGCAAGAGACCCAGTACTTC,CASSQASGGTQETQYF,TRBD2,TRBJ2-5,-,TRBV3-1,16
TGCAGTGCTAGAGATACGGGGCGTACGTACGAGCAGTACTTC,CSARDTGRTYEQYF,-,TRBJ2-7,few,TRBV20-1,14
TGTGCCAGCAGCGTAAGCACTAGCCTCAGCACAGATACGCAGTATTTT,CASSVSTSLSTDTQYF,-,TRBJ2-3,-,TRBV9,16
TGTGCCAGCAGGTTACAGGGGGAGCACGAGCAGTACTTC,CASRLQGEHEQYF,TRBD1,TRBJ2-7,-,TRBV28,13
TGTGCCAGCGTCCTGCCGGGAACTGGGTACGAGCAGTACTTC,CASVLPGTGYEQYF,-,TRBJ2-7,-,TRBV2,14
TGTGCCAGCCAGACAGGGACAGATACGCAGTATTTT,CASQTGTDTQYF,TRBD1,TRBJ2-3,-,TRBV7-2,12
TGTGCCAGCAGCCCTCGGACAGGGAACTTCGAGACCCAGTACTTC,CASSPRTGNFETQYF,TRBD1,TRBJ2-5,-,TRBV7-9,15
TGTGCCAGCAGCTCGACAGAGTCCTTCAAAAATAACATTCAGTACTTC,CASSSTESFKNNIQYF,-,TRBJ2-4,few,TRBV7-9,16
TGTGCCAGCAGCCATGATCTTTGGGGACAGGGTAATCCCGGCTACACCTTC,CASSHDLWGQGNPGYTF,TRBD1,TRBJ1-2,-,TRBV3-1,17
TGTGCCAGCAGTTACTCTGAGTCCCAGAAAAACATTCAGTACTTC,CASSYSESQKNIQYF,-,TRBJ2-4,-,TRBV6-2/TRBV6-3,15
TGTGCCAGCAGCGAGGGACTAGCGGGGTACGAGCAGTACTTC,CASSEGLAGYEQYF,TRBD2,TRBJ2-7,-,TRBV6-1,14
TGTGCCAGCAGCGGCCCGACAGGGTATGAGCAGTTCTTC,CASSGPTGYEQFF,TRBD1,TRBJ2-1,-,TRBV5-6,13
TGCGCCAGCAGCGGGACTAGCGGGGTCGAAGATACGCAGTATTTT,CASSGTSGVEDTQYF,TRBD2,TRBJ2-3,-,TRBV10-1,15
TGTGCCAGCAGTTCGACCCGGCAGATCCAAGAGACCCAGTACTTC,CASSSTRQIQETQYF,-,TRBJ2-5,-,TRBV28,15
TGTGCCAGCAGCATGGGACTAGCGGGGGGCAATGAGCAGTTCTTC,CASSMGLAGGNEQFF,TRBD2,TRBJ2-1,-,TRBV7-9,15
TGTGCCAGCAGTATGTCAGGGGGCATGGGGGAGACCCAGTACTTC,CASSMSGGMGETQYF,TRBD1,TRBJ2-5,-,TRBV28,15
TGTGCCAGCAGTTTCCCGGGACTAGCAGGAGATACGCAGTATTTT,CASSFPGLAGDTQYF,TRBD2,TRBJ2-3,few,TRBV12-3/TRBV12-4,15
TGTGCCACCAGCAGTGGATGGGGCGGTGGCTCAATAAATGAAAAACTGTTTTTT,CATSSGWGGGSINEKLFF,-,TRBJ1-4,-,TRBV15,18
TGTGCCAGCAGCGCAGACAGGGTGAGCAATCAGCCCCAGCATTTT,CASSADRVSNQPQHF,TRBD1,TRBJ1-5,-,TRBV6-2/TRBV6-3,15
TGTGCCAGCAGCTCCCGGACTAGCGTCGATACGCAGTATTTT,CASSSRTSVDTQYF,TRBD2,TRBJ2-3,-,TRBV7-2,14
TGCAGTGCTAGAGCTCCGGTGGGCGAGCAGTACTTC,CSARAPVGEQYF,-,TRBJ2-7,few,TRBV20-1,12
TGCAGTACCTTAGACCCGACCTATTTCTTT,CSTLDPTYFF,-,TRBJ1-1,once,TRBV20-1,10
TGTGCCAGCAGTCCCCCATTGGGACAGGGGGCGAATGCCCTCTACGAGCAGTACTTC,CASSPPLGQGANALYEQYF,TRBD1,TRBJ2-7,-,TRBV6-2/TRBV6-3,19
TGTGCCAGCAAACCAGGCGTGGGGCCCCTGGGCGAGCAGTACTTC,CASKPGVGPLGEQYF,-,TRBJ2-7,-,TRBV6-5,15
TGTGCCGGCAGCTTACAGCTCGGCACAGATACGCAGTATTTT,CAGSLQLGTDTQYF,-,TRBJ2-3,-,TRBV7-2,14
TGCAGCGTTGATTCGGGACAGCTCACCGGGGAGCTGTTTTTT,CSVDSGQLTGELFF,TRBD1,TRBJ2-2,few,TRBV29-1,14
TGTGCCAGCAGCTTAGCGGTAATGGGACAGGCGTCCAATCAGCCCCAGCATTTT,CASSLAVMGQASNQPQHF,TRBD1,TRBJ1-5,-,TRBV7-2,18